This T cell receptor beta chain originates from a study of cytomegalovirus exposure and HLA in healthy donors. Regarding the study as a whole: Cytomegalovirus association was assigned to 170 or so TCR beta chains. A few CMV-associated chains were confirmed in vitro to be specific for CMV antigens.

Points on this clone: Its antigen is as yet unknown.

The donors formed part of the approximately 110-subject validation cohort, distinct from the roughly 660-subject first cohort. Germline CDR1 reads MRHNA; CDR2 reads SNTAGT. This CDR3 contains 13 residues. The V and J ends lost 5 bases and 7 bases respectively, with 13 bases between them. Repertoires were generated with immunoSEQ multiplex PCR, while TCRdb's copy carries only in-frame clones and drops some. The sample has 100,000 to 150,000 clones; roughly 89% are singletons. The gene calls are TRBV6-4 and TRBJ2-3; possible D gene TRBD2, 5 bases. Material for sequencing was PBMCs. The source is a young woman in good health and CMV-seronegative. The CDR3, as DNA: TGTGCCAGCAGTCCCGAGGGTTCACATACGCAGTATTTT. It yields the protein CASSPEGSHTQYF.